This T cell receptor (beta chain) appears in the sequencing data of a study of blood T cell repertoires in COVID-19 (dated by TCRdb to the early 2020s). As for the study more broadly: Samples covering the acute and convalescent phases of COVID-19 were provided by collaborators in the United States, Italy and Spain. The prospective study material was composed of cDNA or gDNA derived from T cells, B-cell-depleted T cells, or PBMCs. Deeply sampled blood TCRbeta repertoires from subjects exposed to, actively infected with, or recovered from COVID-19 were included in the dataset. The repertoires were released in a freely available public database meant as a resource for research on the immune response to SARS-CoV-2. Samples came from the ongoing ImmuneRACE study (first 160 participants) plus 1,254 subjects from 6 global collaborators. A de-identified subject ID, COVID-19 status, age in years and sex were almost always included in the sample metadata. Where available, HLA class I and class II types were taken from metadata supplied by the sample provider and were not determined by assay-based typing. What the study reported, not specific to this receptor: The amount of clinical and demographic metadata varied by source and participant and was provided uncurated.

Collaborating institutions collected whole blood in K2EDTA tubes following their own protocols. Collaborator samples were shipped for TCRbeta analysis as frozen whole blood, isolated PBMCs, or DNA extracted from either sample type. TCRbeta CDR3 regions were amplified from genomic DNA by means of the immunoSEQ Assay, a bias-controlled multiplex PCR. On the authors' methods: The number of nucleated cells in each sample was estimated by amplification of reference gene primers within the assay. Sequence reads were collapsed and filtered to measure the absolute abundance of every unique TCRbeta CDR3 rearrangement. Productive Simpson clonality was computed per sample as the square root of Simpson's diversity index over productive rearrangements. Held by TCRdb, this immuneACCESS table contains in-frame sequences only and omits some clones. Under half of the omission traces to an unresolved V gene where checked; the cause of the rest is unknown. The V and J calls and the clone size are those of that table, but D and trimming were determined from the DNA. Within this sample are 200,000 to 300,000 clones, with 75% to 90% of them counted one time only. Clones ranked in the top ten supply approximately 2% of the sample.

To note about this clone: This clone's antigen is unknown. Base qualities are not recorded, but no much larger clone differs from it by a single base.

The CDR3, cysteine through phenylalanine, is 15 amino acids long. CDR3 DNA only is kept here, 45 bases in frame from base 1. V lost 6 bases and J lost 1 base, and the count of bases not matched to a germline gene is 4. CDR1 and CDR2 are read off the germline V gene as SGHDT and YYEEEE. Sequencing was carried out using peripheral blood. Recombination linked TRBV5-6 to TRBJ2-5; 12 junctional bases match TRBD2. This TCR derives from a man younger than 40 with active or convalescent COVID-19. The CDR3 protein: CASTEGLAGQETQYF. The nucleotides are TGTGCCAGCACGGAGGGACTAGCGGGCCAAGAGACCCAGTACTTC. Here the CDR3 is joined to the reference TRBV5-6 and TRBJ2-5 genes, and the full variable domain is: DAGVTQSPTHLIKTRGQQVTLRCSPKSGHDTVSWYQQALGQGPQFIFQYYEEEERQRGNFPDRFSGHQFPNYSSELNVNALLLGDSALYLCASTEGLAGQETQYFGPGTRLLVL.